The 4 T cell receptor beta chains below come from one sample, sequenced in a study of OX40 agonist ivuxolimab in advanced cancers. Sequenced by immunoSEQ multiplex PCR; TCRdb stores in-frame clones only, minus some. The repertoire holds about 110,000 clones, with approximately 90% as singletons. The sample here was CD4+ or CD8+ T cells sorted from blood, taken in a trial of the OX40 agonist ivuxolimab. These receptors were collected from an adult with an advanced solid tumor such as melanoma, head and neck, liver or kidney cancer.

The chain recombines TRBV19 with TRBJ1-3; D is perhaps TRBD1 (5 bases). CDR3 length equals 13 residues. Germline loops: CDR1 LNHDA, CDR2 SQIVND (reference sequence). V was pared by 3 bases and J by 3 bases, with 6 bases between. CDR3 bases: TGTGCCAGTAGTATGGGGGTTGGAAACACCATATATTTT. It specifies CASSMGVGNTIYF.

The chain uses TRBV18 and TRBJ2-1; 8 bases agree with TRBD1. The CDR3 loop spans 15 amino acids. J gave up 6 bases and V 6 bases, and 10 bases lay outside the gene matches. Germline-derived CDR1 and CDR2 are KGHSH and LQKENI. In nucleotides, the CDR3 is TGTGCCAGCTCCCTGGGCATGGACAGGGTCAATGAGCAGTTCTTC. Its protein is CASSLGMDRVNEQFF. The variable domain in full, completed from reference TRBV18 and TRBJ2-1, reads NAGVMQNPRHLVRRRGQEARLRCSPMKGHSHVYWYRQLPEEGLKFMVYLQKENIIDESGMPKERFSAEFPKEGPSILRIQQVVRGDSAAYFCASSLGMDRVNEQFFGPGTRLTVL.

The genes are TRBV14 and TRBJ1-1, with a tentative D call TRBD1 (5 bases). This CDR3 is built from 13 residues. With 1 base removed from V and 5 bases from J, the gap between germline ends came to 8 bases. The germline V gene encodes CDR1 SGHDN and CDR2 FVKESK. CDR3 sequence (DNA): TGTGCCAGCAGCCAAGGTCAGGGTACTGAAGCTTTCTTT. Protein product: CASSQGQGTEAFF.

The chain employs TRBV29-1 and TRBJ2-7; D gene uncertain. The CDR3 consists of 10 residues. Germline values: CDR1 SQVTM, CDR2 ANQGSEA. V was clipped by 7 bases and J by 3 bases, with 7 bases between them. The CDR3 region is CSDYNYEQYF. As DNA, the CDR3 is TGCAGCGATTACAACTACGAGCAGTACTTC.